This record covers a single T cell receptor (beta chain). Its antigen is still unknown. The sample comes from a study of cytomegalovirus exposure and HLA in healthy donors. The V end was cut by 0 bases, the J end by 15 bases, with 24 bases between. In germline, CDR1 is SGHNT, CDR2 YYREEE (reference sequence). The CDR3 is made up of 16 amino acids. Use of 60 Vbeta and 13 Jbeta primers characterized the PCR. Measured with immunoSEQ multiplex PCR; TCRdb has only the in-frame clones, and not every one. The sample holds approximately 53,000 clones, 72% seen once. Findings and caveats of the study: A later analysis revealed that TCR association rates differed between HLA loci, peaking at DRB1 and bottoming out at HLA-C. Based on reports, TCR beta sequences accurately predicted HLA-A and HLA-B alleles for most subjects. With later analysis, a missense DCLRE1C variant became linked to TCR beta V- and J-gene trimming.

The sequence was obtained from a woman between 45 and 60 years old in good health and CMV-seronegative. The sample taken for sequencing was PBMCs. This chain joins TRBV5-4 and TRBJ1-4; tentative D call: TRBD1 (6 bases). CDR3 residues: CASSLDPGQGSGPVFF. The CDR3 DNA is TGTGCCAGCAGCTTGGATCCGGGACAAGGATCGGGCCCGGTGTTTTTT. Full variable domain (rest looked up from reference TRBV5-4 and TRBJ1-4): ETGVTQSPTHLIKTRGQQVTLRCSSQSGHNTVSWYQQALGQGPQFIFQYYREEENGRGNFPPRFSGLQFPNYSSELNVNALELDDSALYLCASSLDPGQGSGPVFFGSGTQLSVL.